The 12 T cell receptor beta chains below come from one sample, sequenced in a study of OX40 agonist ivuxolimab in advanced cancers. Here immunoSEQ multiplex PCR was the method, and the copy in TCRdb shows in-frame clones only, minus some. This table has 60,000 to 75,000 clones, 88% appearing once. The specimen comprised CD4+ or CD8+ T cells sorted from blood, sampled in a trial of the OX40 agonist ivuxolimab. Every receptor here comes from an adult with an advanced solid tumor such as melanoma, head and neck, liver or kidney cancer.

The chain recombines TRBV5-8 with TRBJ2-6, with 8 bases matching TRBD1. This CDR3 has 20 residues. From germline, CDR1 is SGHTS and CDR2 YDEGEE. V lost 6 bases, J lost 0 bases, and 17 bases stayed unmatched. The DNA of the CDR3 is TGTGCCAGCACCACGATCAAATGGACAGGGCCCCTCTCTGGGGCCAACGTCCTGACTTTC. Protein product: CASTTIKWTGPLSGANVLTF. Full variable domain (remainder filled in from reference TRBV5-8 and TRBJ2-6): EAGVTQSPTHLIKTRGQQATLRCSPISGHTSVYWYQQALGLGLQFLLWYDEGEERNRGNFPPRFSGRQFPNYSSELNVNALELEDSALYLCASTTIKWTGPLSGANVLTFGAGSRLTVL.

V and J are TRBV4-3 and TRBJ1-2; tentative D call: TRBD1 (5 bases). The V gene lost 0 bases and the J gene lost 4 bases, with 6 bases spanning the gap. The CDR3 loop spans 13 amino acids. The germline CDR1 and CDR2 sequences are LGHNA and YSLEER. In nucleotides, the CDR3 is TGCGCCAGCAGCCAAGAGCAGGGCTATGGCTACACCTTC. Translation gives CASSQEQGYGYTF.

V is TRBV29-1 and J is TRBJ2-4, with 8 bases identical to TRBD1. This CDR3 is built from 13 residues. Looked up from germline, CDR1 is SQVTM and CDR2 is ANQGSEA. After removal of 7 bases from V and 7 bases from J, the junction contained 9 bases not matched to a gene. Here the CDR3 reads CSAATGAVNIQYF. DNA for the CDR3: TGCAGCGCCGCGACAGGGGCAGTGAACATTCAGTACTTC. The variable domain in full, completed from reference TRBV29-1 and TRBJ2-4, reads SAVISQKPSRDICQRGTSLTIQCQVDSQVTMMFWYRQQPGQSLTLIATANQGSEATYESGFVIDKFPISRPNLTFSTLTVSNMSPEDSSIYLCSAATGAVNIQYFGAGTRLSVL.

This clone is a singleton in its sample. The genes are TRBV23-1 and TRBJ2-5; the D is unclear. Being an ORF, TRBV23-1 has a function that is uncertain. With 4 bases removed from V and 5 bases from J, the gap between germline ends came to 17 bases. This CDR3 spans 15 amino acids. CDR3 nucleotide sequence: TGCGCCAGCAGTCCGCTTCGCGTCCAGGCCGAGACCCAGTACTTC. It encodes CASSPLRVQAETQYF.

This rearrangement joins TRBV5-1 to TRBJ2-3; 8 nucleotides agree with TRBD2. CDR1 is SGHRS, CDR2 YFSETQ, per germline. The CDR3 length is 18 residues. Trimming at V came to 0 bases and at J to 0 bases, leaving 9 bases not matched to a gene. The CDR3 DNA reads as TGCGCCAGCAGCTTGGGCGACGGGGGGGCCCGAAGCACAGATACGCAGTATTTT. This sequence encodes CASSLGDGGARSTDTQYF.

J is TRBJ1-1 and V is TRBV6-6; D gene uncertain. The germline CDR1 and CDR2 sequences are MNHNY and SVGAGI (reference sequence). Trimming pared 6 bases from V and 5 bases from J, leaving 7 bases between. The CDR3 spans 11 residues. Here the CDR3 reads CASSLKTEAFF. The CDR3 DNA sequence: TGTGCCAGCAGCCTTAAGACTGAAGCTTTCTTT.

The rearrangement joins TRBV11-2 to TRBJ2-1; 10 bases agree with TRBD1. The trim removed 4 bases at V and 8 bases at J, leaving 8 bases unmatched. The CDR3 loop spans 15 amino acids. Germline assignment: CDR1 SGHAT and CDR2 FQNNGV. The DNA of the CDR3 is TGTGCCAGCAGCTACGACAGGGGGCGATTATATGAGCAGTTCTTC. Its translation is CASSYDRGRLYEQFF.

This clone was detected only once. Written as DNA, the CDR3 is TGTGCCAGCAGGCTTCAGGGGAACACCATATATTTT. It codes for CASRLQGNTIYF. V and J are TRBV28 and TRBJ1-3; weak D call: TRBD1 (6 bases). Germline-derived CDR1 and CDR2 are MDHEN and SYDVKM. Trimming took off 6 bases at V and 7 bases at J, with 10 bases between the two ends. This CDR3 is 12 amino acids long.

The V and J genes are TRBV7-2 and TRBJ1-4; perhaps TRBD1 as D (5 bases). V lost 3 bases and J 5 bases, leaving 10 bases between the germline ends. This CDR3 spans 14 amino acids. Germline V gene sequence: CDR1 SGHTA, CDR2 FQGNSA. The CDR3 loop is CASSFNRQNEKLFF. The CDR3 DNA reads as TGTGCCAGCAGCTTCAACCGACAGAATGAAAAACTGTTTTTT.

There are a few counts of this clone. The CDR3 here is CASNAYLWDTQYF. The DNA of the CDR3 is TGTGCCAGCAACGCTTATCTATGGGATACGCAGTATTTT. The chain has TRBV7-8 and TRBJ2-3; D gene uncertain. Germline CDR1 is SGHVS and CDR2 is FQNEAQ. This CDR3 is built from 13 residues. Trimming took off 7 bases at V and 6 bases at J, with 14 bases between the two ends. Variable domain in full (rest from reference TRBV7-8 and TRBJ2-3): GAGVSQSPRYKVAKRGQDVALRCDPISGHVSLFWYQQALGQGPEFLTYFQNEAQLDKSGLPSDRFFAERPEGSVSTLKIQRTQQEDSAVYLCASNAYLWDTQYFGPGTRLTVL.

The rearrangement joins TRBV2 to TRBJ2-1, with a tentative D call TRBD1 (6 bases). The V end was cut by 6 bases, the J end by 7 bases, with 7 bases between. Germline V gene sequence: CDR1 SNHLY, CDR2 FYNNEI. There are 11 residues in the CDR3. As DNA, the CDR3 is TGTGCCAGCAGCGACAGGAATGAGCAGTTCTTC. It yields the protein CASSDRNEQFF.

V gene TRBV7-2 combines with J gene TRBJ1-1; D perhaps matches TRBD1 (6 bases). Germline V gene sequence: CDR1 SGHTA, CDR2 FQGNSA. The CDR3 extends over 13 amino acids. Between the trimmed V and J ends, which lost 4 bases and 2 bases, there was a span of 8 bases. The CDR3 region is CASSYRVNTEAFF. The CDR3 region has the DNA TGTGCCAGCAGCTACAGGGTCAACACTGAAGCTTTCTTT.